The clone carrying this T cell receptor (beta chain) was counted a single time. What it binds is unknown. Vbeta (60) and Jbeta (13) primers were used in the PCR. Assay: immunoSEQ multiplex PCR; the TCRdb copy retains only in-frame clones and omits some. The data hold some 110,000 clones, with approximately 70% observed a single time. The record originates from a study of cytomegalovirus exposure and HLA in healthy donors. Study-wide results and limits: Follow-up analysis later connected one missense variant in DCLRE1C with trimming of TCR beta V- and J-genes. Accurate predictions that matched the HLA-A and HLA-B alleles of most subjects were reportedly made from TCR beta sequences.

The V gene's germline CDR1 is SQVTM and CDR2 ANQGSEA. V lost 8 bases and J lost 2; bases outside the gene matches: 14. The CDR3 is made up of 16 amino acids. The chain recombines TRBV29-1 with TRBJ2-1; the match to TRBD1 covers 8 bases. Sequencing was performed on PBMCs. This clonotype was sampled from a man in his thirties or forties in good health and CMV-seropositive. The CDR3 DNA is TGCAGCTCCGCACGCGATGGGACAGGTACCTACAATGAGCAGTTCTTC. Amino acid sequence: CSSARDGTGTYNEQFF.